The 26 T cell receptor beta chains below come from one sample, sequenced in a study of response to subunit inactivated influenza vaccine. TCRdb recomputed calls from the RT-PCR reads with MiXCR, one row per CDR3 protein. The top ten hold 20% to 30% of the sample, which has about 190,000 distinct CDR3 sequences, approximately 15% seen once. Sequences were derived from CD8+ T cells sorted from PBMCs, sampled 5 days after vaccination. The receptors originated from a man between 45 and 60 years old who received an inactivated influenza vaccine.

This clonotype was recorded a few times. This chain links TRBV28 with TRBJ1-6; D not certain. The CDR3 covers 15 residues. The ends were cut back, 5 bases at V and 13 bases at J, with 21 bases in the middle. The germline CDR1 and CDR2 sequences are MDHEN and SYDVKM. The CDR3 region has the DNA TGTGCCAGCAGTATTAAGCCCAACCCGTTCTCGCCCCTCCACTTT. As protein: CASSIKPNPFSPLHF.

This clonotype occurred many times. The chain combines TRBV12-3 or TRBV12-4 with TRBJ2-7; the D is unclear. The length of the CDR3 is 12 residues. V lost 0 bases and J 2 bases, leaving 2 bases between the germline ends. The CDR3 DNA reads as TGTGCCAGCAGTTTAGCAGCCTACGAGCAGTACTTC. Residues: CASSLAAYEQYF.

This clonotype was counted only a few times. At one end, the junction sequence differs from germline, possibly due to a read error. The chain joins TRBV7-2 to TRBJ2-1; 9 bases fit TRBD1. This CDR3 is 12 amino acids long. The V gene's germline CDR1 is SGHTA and CDR2 FQGNSA. For the CDR3, the DNA is TGTGCCAGCAGCTCGGCCGGGACAGGGCTACCCTTC. This translates into CASSSAGTGLPF.

The chain combines TRBV20-1 with TRBJ2-1; D is unclear. Germline V gives CDR1 DFQATT, CDR2 SNEGSKA (reference sequence). V gave up 5 bases and J gave up 5 bases, with 13 bases separating them. This CDR3 spans 13 amino acids. The CDR3 loop is CSAEPELNNEQFF. As DNA, the CDR3 is TGCAGTGCTGAACCCGAACTAAACAATGAGCAGTTCTTC.

As regards this clonotype: The germline gene is not matched at one end of the junction; a read error may be the cause. V gene TRBV30 combines with J gene TRBJ2-1; 9 bases are shared with TRBD2. In germline, CDR1 is GTSNPN, CDR2 SVGIG (reference sequence). The CDR3 sequence is 15 residues long. The CDR3 coding sequence is TGTGCCTCGAGTAGGGCTAGCGGGGTTTACAATGAGCAGTTCTTC. Translated: CASSRASGVYNEQFF.

The table lists this clonotype with a few counts. V gene TRBV11-2 combines with J gene TRBJ2-7, with D unresolved. V gave up 0 bases and J gave up 2 bases, with 11 bases separating them. CDR3 size: 15 residues. Looked up from germline, CDR1 is SGHAT and CDR2 is FQNNGV. DNA for the CDR3: TGTGCCAGCAGCTTAGAGGCCAGGACGCCCTACGAGCAGTACTTC. Translated: CASSLEARTPYEQYF.

V is TRBV15 and J is TRBJ2-1, with 10 bases identical to TRBD2. Trimming at V came to 3 bases and at J to 7 bases, leaving 12 bases not matched to a gene. In germline, CDR1 is LNHNV, CDR2 YYDKDF (reference sequence). The CDR3 length is 17 residues. As DNA, the CDR3 is TGTGCCACCAGCAGCAAACGAGCGGGAGGGCCAGGGAATGAGCAGTTCTTC. It translates to CATSSKRAGGPGNEQFF.

This clonotype has a handful of counts. The V call is TRBV27, the J call TRBJ2-7; TRBD2 is a possible D gene (5 bases). Germline V gives CDR1 MNHEY, CDR2 SMNVEV (reference sequence). The CDR3 is made up of 13 amino acids. Trimming took 5 bases from V and 0 from J, leaving 8 bases between them. CDR3 bases: TGTGCCAGCAGTGGAGGAGGCTCCTACGAGCAGTACTTC. The encoded protein is CASSGGGSYEQYF.

Only a few counts were recorded for this clonotype. The gene calls are TRBV6-2 or TRBV6-3 and TRBJ2-3; D is unclear. The length of the CDR3 is 15 residues. Trimming took 1 base from V and 2 from J, leaving 10 bases between them. CDR1 MNHEY and CDR2 SVGEGT come from the germline V gene. CDR3 amino acids: CASSYWAEPTDTQYF. As DNA, the CDR3 is TGTGCCAGCAGTTACTGGGCGGAGCCCACAGATACGCAGTATTTT.

The chain employs TRBV12-3 or TRBV12-4 and TRBJ2-3; 7 bases are a match to TRBD1. CDR3 length equals 18 residues. Germline trimming cut 8 bases from V and 1 base from J; bases unmatched to any gene: 18. CDR3 residues: CASCSTGTETSGTDTQYF. The CDR3 DNA sequence: TGTGCCAGCTGTTCAACCGGGACAGAGACCTCTGGCACAGATACGCAGTATTTT.

The chain carries TRBV4-3 and TRBJ2-1; no clear D gene. The CDR3 contains 15 residues. With 5 bases removed from V and 0 bases from J, the gap between germline ends came to 11 bases. Germline values: CDR1 LGHNA, CDR2 YSLEER. Here the CDR3 DNA reads TGCGCCAGCAGCAGCTATGAAAGCTCCTACAATGAGCAGTTCTTC. It encodes CASSSYESSYNEQFF.

This clonotype was recorded at least ten times. This chain links TRBV12-3 or TRBV12-4 with TRBJ2-3; D is undetermined. With 11 bases removed from V and 4 bases from J, the gap between germline ends came to 13 bases. The CDR3 runs 12 residues. CDR3 nucleotide sequence: TGTGCCGTCCTCCCCAATCCAGATACGCAGTATTTT. This codes for CAVLPNPDTQYF.

This sequence joins TRBV12-3 or TRBV12-4 and TRBJ2-7, with 8 bases aligning to TRBD1. The CDR3 extends over 14 amino acids. Trimming took 6 bases from V and 1 from J; bases not matched to a gene: 5. CDR3 sequence reads: CASRGQGHSYEQYF. CDR3 DNA: TGTGCCAGCAGAGGACAGGGTCATTCCTACGAGCAGTACTTC.

The chain uses TRBV7-2 and TRBJ2-3, with D perhaps assigned TRBD1 or TRBD2 (5 bases each). Between the trimmed V and J ends, which lost 0 bases and 2 bases, there was a span of 12 bases. This CDR3 contains 16 residues. Germline loops: CDR1 SGHTA, CDR2 FQGNSA. In DNA, the CDR3 is TGTGCCAGCAGCTTAGCGTCCGGGACGTCCACAGATACGCAGTATTTT. Translating gives CASSLASGTSTDTQYF.

The chain carries TRBV7-9 and TRBJ2-7; 8 bases agree with TRBD1. From germline, CDR1 is SEHNR and CDR2 FQNEAQ (reference sequence). This CDR3 spans 15 amino acids. V shed 4 bases and J 0 bases; nucleotides not matched to a gene: 5. The CDR3 loop reads CASSSRTGSSYEQYF. DNA for the CDR3: TGTGCCAGCAGCTCCCGGACAGGGAGCTCCTACGAGCAGTACTTC.

This sequence joins TRBV9 and TRBJ2-7; 9 positions match TRBD2. Germline trimming cut 8 bases from V and 2 bases from J; bases unmatched to any gene: 11. This CDR3 has 15 amino acids. The V gene's germline CDR1 is SGDLS and CDR2 YYNGEE. This CDR3 reads CASRGRGGEPYEQYF. As DNA, the CDR3 is TGTGCCAGTCGGGGGCGCGGGGGGGAACCCTACGAGCAGTACTTC.

This clonotype was observed at least ten times. The rearrangement joins TRBV7-6 to TRBJ2-1, with 7 bases matching TRBD2. Germline lookup yields CDR1 SGHVS and CDR2 FNYEAQ. This CDR3 spans 13 amino acids. The V segment lost 5 bases and the J segment 10 bases; nucleotides outside the gene matches: 8. The CDR3 here is CASSPSGTGEQFF. For the CDR3, the DNA is TGTGCCAGCAGCCCTAGCGGCACTGGAGAGCAGTTCTTC.

The rearrangement links TRBV2 to TRBJ1-2, with a weak D call TRBD1 (6 bases). The CDR3 spans 13 residues. Trimming pared 3 bases from V and 6 bases from J, leaving 11 bases between. The germline V gene encodes CDR1 SNHLY and CDR2 FYNNEI. The CDR3 loop is CASSEGTGNGYTF. Here the CDR3 DNA reads TGTGCCAGCAGTGAGGGAACAGGGAATGGCTACACCTTC. Filled out from reference TRBV2 and TRBJ1-2, the complete variable domain reads EPEVTQTPSHQVTQMGQEVILRCVPISNHLYFYWYRQILGQKVEFLVSFYNNEISEKSEIFDDQFSVERPDGSNFTLKIRSTKLEDSAMYFCASSEGTGNGYTFGSGTRLTVV.

At least ten counts were recorded for this clonotype. The chain joins TRBV28 to TRBJ2-1, with D unresolved. Trimming cost V 1 base and J 14 bases, with 9 bases left between them. In germline, CDR1 is MDHEN, CDR2 SYDVKM. The CDR3 has 11 residues. The CDR3 is CASSLLGSKFF. For the CDR3, the DNA is TGTGCCAGCAGTTTATTAGGGTCCAAGTTCTTC.

This clonotype has only a few counts. J is TRBJ1-2 and V is TRBV4-1; the D gene is possibly TRBD1 (5 bases). CDR3 length: 12 residues. Germline V gene data show CDR1 as MGHRA and CDR2 as YSYEKL. Trimming cost V 6 bases and J 4 bases, with 9 bases left between them. The CDR3 protein is CASRGDGYGYTF. CDR3 DNA sequence: TGCGCCAGCAGAGGGGACGGCTATGGCTACACCTTC.

The chain recombines TRBV4-2 with TRBJ2-1, with 8 bases matching TRBD2. V lost 1 base and J lost 6; bases outside the gene matches: 11. This CDR3 has 17 residues. Germline CDR1 LGHNA, CDR2 YNFKEQ. CDR3 sequence: CASSQAASGFIRNEQFF. CDR3 bases: TGTGCCAGCAGCCAAGCGGCTAGCGGGTTTATTCGCAATGAGCAGTTCTTC.

There are a few counts of this clonotype. The rearrangement links TRBV3-1 to TRBJ2-5; D tentatively reads TRBD1 or TRBD2 (7 bases each). CDR1 and CDR2 from the germline V gene are LGHDT and YNNKEL (reference sequence). The germline V and J ends were trimmed by 2 bases and 2 bases, with 12 bases remaining between them. This CDR3 comprises 15 residues. The CDR3 bases are TGTGCCAGCAGCCAACCCCAGGGGGGGCAAGAGACCCAGTACTTC. Residues: CASSQPQGGQETQYF.

The CDR3 sequence: CASSLGLESYEQYF. The CDR3 DNA sequence: TGTGCCAGCAGTTTAGGTCTAGAGTCCTACGAGCAGTACTTC. The gene calls are TRBV12-3 or TRBV12-4 and TRBJ2-7; D not certain. The CDR3 totals 14 residues. Trimming took off 1 base at V and 1 base at J, with 8 bases between the two ends.

This clonotype was seen many times. The chain uses TRBV29-1 and TRBJ2-7, with a weak D call TRBD2 (6 bases). The germline V and J ends were trimmed by 5 bases and 2 bases, with 13 bases remaining between them. In germline, CDR1 is SQVTM, CDR2 ANQGSEA. The length of the CDR3 is 13 residues. The chain's CDR3 is CSVLGGATYEQYF. The DNA for the CDR3 is TGCAGCGTTCTAGGAGGGGCAACCTACGAGCAGTACTTC.

The CDR3 region is CASGLGGQPQHF. The CDR3 DNA reads as TGTGCTAGTGGCCTCGGTGGTCAGCCCCAGCATTTT. The chain recombines TRBV12-5 with TRBJ1-5; D gene ambiguous. Germline V gives CDR1 LGHNT, CDR2 FRNRAP. The CDR3 consists of 12 residues. Between the trimmed V and J ends, which lost 6 bases and 6 bases, there was a span of 9 bases.

In its sample, this clonotype was seen a few times. This rearrangement joins TRBV6-6 to TRBJ2-7; no firm D call. CDR3 size: 13 residues. Deletions cut 0 bases from V and 7 bases from J, with 10 bases between. CDR1 is MNHNY and CDR2 is SVGAGI in the germline V gene (reference sequence). The DNA of the CDR3 is TGTGCCAGCAGTTACTCTTACCCGGAAGAGCAGTACTTC. Protein: CASSYSYPEEQYF.